This T cell receptor (beta chain) was profiled in a study of blood T cell repertoires in COVID-19. Study-wide background: Samples representing acute and convalescent COVID-19 were sourced from the United States, Italy and Spain.

The age range of participants was about 18 to 89 years, with residence in about two dozen US areas. Categorization into cohorts depended on clinical history that participants reported. As handled by the study authors: Estimates of nucleated cell counts were drawn from the amplification of reference gene primers. This table comes from immunoSEQ multiplex PCR, and its TCRdb copy is limited to in-frame clones, with some not included. The DNA gave D and trimming, while V, J and clone size come from that table. The sample has 200,000 or so clones, 80% to 90% seen once. The CDR3 spans 15 residues. V gave up 2 bases and J gave up 7 bases, with 12 bases separating them. The germline gives CDR1 MNHEY, CDR2 SVGEGT.

This clonotype originated in a woman between 18 and 29 years old in a cohort exposed to, infected with or recovered from COVID-19 (not recorded which). The sequencing input was PBMCs or T cells enriched from blood (not recorded which). V usage is TRBV6-2 or TRBV6-3 and J usage is TRBJ1-6; no reliable D call. DNA for the CDR3: TGTGCCAGCAGTTACAGCGGGGATCGGAATTCACCCCTCCACTTT. It specifies CASSYSGDRNSPLHF.